This T cell receptor (beta chain) was recovered during a study of blood T cell repertoires in COVID-19. At the level of the study: Samples of COVID-19 (acute and convalescent) were obtained from the United States, Italy and Spain. T cells, B-cell-depleted T cells, or PBMCs provided the cDNA or gDNA that served as material.

Original handling: Reference gene primer amplification yielded estimated nucleated cell counts. Method: immunoSEQ multiplex PCR; TCRdb's copy keeps in-frame clones and lacks some. The V and J calls and clone size are taken from that table; D and trimming were inferred from the DNA. The sample holds around 140,000 clones, approximately 89% seen once. Seattle patients were enrolled while actively infected and followed longitudinally. The length of the CDR3 is 15 residues. Trimming removed 2 bases at V and 6 bases at J, with 13 bases between. CDR1 and CDR2 from the germline V gene are SNHLY and FYNNEI. The clonotype originates from a woman in her 70s with COVID-19, enrolled during active disease. Sequences were obtained from peripheral blood. The chain employs TRBV2 and TRBJ2-2, with D maybe TRBD1 (6 bases). The CDR3 nucleotides read TGTGCCAGCAGTGAACACAGGGAAGGAGCCGGGGAGCTGTTTTTT. This translates into CASSEHREGAGELFF.